This T cell receptor (beta chain) was retrieved from a study of technical replicates of blood from four donors. Clones were read by immunoSEQ multiplex PCR, and TCRdb kept only the in-frame ones, dropping some. Here the sample spans roughly 69,000 clones, about 97% being singletons. From germline, CDR1 is SGHTA and CDR2 FQGNSA. This CDR3 has 17 residues. V dropped 4 bases and J dropped 1; count of bases not matched to a gene: 9. The material sequenced was T cells isolated from PBMCs. The chain combines TRBV7-2 with TRBJ2-7, with TRBD1 matching 11 bases. This receptor was identified in a human donor in good health. This chain's CDR3 is CASSSINRDRGSYEQYF. CDR3 nucleotide sequence: TGTGCCAGCAGCTCAATTAATCGGGACAGGGGGTCCTACGAGCAGTACTTC.